A single sample gave rise to the 27 T cell receptor beta chains below, sequenced in a study of shared clonotypes between healthy human individuals. Profiled with immunoSEQ multiplex PCR; TCRdb holds only in-frame clones, not every one. The sample shows 650,000 to 750,000 clones, around 72% of them seen only once. The sequenced sample consisted of memory CD4+ T cells sorted from blood. Subset: CD45RA-negative fraction. The receptors were gathered from a woman in her twenties or thirties in good health.

V and J are TRBV20-1 and TRBJ2-1; D gene uncertain. The CDR3 spans 11 residues. Germline CDR1 and CDR2: DFQATT and SNEGSKA (reference sequence). V lost 4 bases to trimming and J lost 4 bases, with 5 bases between them. CDR3 sequence reads: CSANRYNEQFF. As DNA, the CDR3 is TGCAGTGCTAACAGATACAATGAGCAGTTCTTC.

The J gene is TRBJ2-7, the V gene TRBV15; 10 bases map to TRBD2. The V segment lost 0 bases and the J segment 2 bases; nucleotides outside the gene matches: 7. CDR3 length: 17 residues. The germline V gene encodes CDR1 LNHNV and CDR2 YYDKDF (reference sequence). This CDR3 is CATSRDPGLAIPYEQYF. DNA of the CDR3: TGTGCCACCAGCAGAGATCCGGGACTAGCGATTCCCTACGAGCAGTACTTC.

V usage is TRBV6-6 and J usage is TRBJ2-5; D could derive from TRBD1 or TRBD2 (7 bases each). This CDR3 spans 14 amino acids. CDR1 and CDR2 from the germline V gene are MNHNY and SVGAGI (reference sequence). Trimming pared 6 bases from V and 2 bases from J, leaving 13 bases between. CDR3 loop: CASRDQGGQETQYF. The CDR3 DNA reads as TGTGCCAGCAGAGACCAGGGGGGGCAAGAGACCCAGTACTTC.

CDR3 in DNA: TGTGCCAGCAGTTACTCGGGACAGAACAATCAGCCCCAGCATTTT. Translated, it gives CASSYSGQNNQPQHF. This chain uses TRBV6-5 with TRBJ1-5; 7 bases align to TRBD1. CDR1 and CDR2 (germline): MNHEY, SVGAGI. The CDR3 covers 15 residues. After removal of 0 bases from V and 3 bases from J, the junction contained 2 bases not matched to a gene.

The V call is TRBV19, the J call TRBJ1-5; 7 positions match TRBD1. J was trimmed by 0 bases and V by 4 bases; bases with no gene match: 9. CDR1 is LNHDA and CDR2 is SQIVND in the germline V gene (reference sequence). There are 17 residues in the CDR3. The DNA for the CDR3 is TGTGCCAGTAGTAAAATAGGGGGCCTTGATAGCAATCAGCCCCAGCATTTT. Its protein product is CASSKIGGLDSNQPQHF.

This clone was seen only once. The chain combines TRBV10-2 with TRBJ1-1; 11 bases line up with TRBD1. The CDR3 has 13 residues. With 6 bases clipped from V and 5 bases from J, the junction kept 2 bases outside the gene matches. CDR1 WSHSY and CDR2 SAAADI come from the germline V gene. In nucleotides, the CDR3 is TGCGCCAGCAGGGGGACAGGGGGAACTGAAGCTTTCTTT. This sequence encodes CASRGTGGTEAFF.

V is TRBV6-4 and J is TRBJ2-2, with D tentatively TRBD1 (5 bases). V was pared by 6 bases and J by 0 bases, with 5 bases between. The germline CDR1 and CDR2 sequences are MRHNA and SNTAGT. The CDR3 length is 13 residues. The CDR3 DNA sequence: TGTGCCAGCAGGACAGCGAACACCGGGGAGCTGTTTTTT. Protein product: CASRTANTGELFF.

The genes are TRBV5-1 and TRBJ1-5; D perhaps matches TRBD1 (5 bases). V gave up 4 bases and J gave up 7 bases, with 18 bases separating them. There are 15 residues in the CDR3. The germline CDR1 and CDR2 sequences are SGHRS and YFSETQ. Here the CDR3 reads CASSRTGAETQPQHF. As DNA, the CDR3 is TGCGCCAGCAGCCGAACCGGGGCAGAAACGCAGCCCCAGCATTTT.

In the case of this clone: Other DNA sequences from this sample encode an identical CDR3 as well. The chain recombines TRBV15 with TRBJ2-7; D is undetermined. V gave up 5 bases and J gave up 4 bases, with 9 bases separating them. Germline-derived CDR1 and CDR2 are LNHNV and YYDKDF (reference sequence). The CDR3 loop spans 12 amino acids. CDR3 DNA: TGTGCCACCAGCCTAGGCGGTTACGAGCAGTACTTC. Its protein product is CATSLGGYEQYF. The whole variable domain, remainder taken from reference TRBV15 and TRBJ2-7, is DAMVIQNPRYQVTQFGKPVTLSCSQTLNHNVMYWYQQKSSQAPKLLFHYYDKDFNNEADTPDNFQSRRPNTSFCFLDIRSPGLGDTAMYLCATSLGGYEQYFGPGTRLTVT.

The chain couples TRBV2 to TRBJ2-3; no clear D gene. Germline V gene sequence: CDR1 SNHLY, CDR2 FYNNEI. The CDR3 covers 15 residues. Trimming cost V 1 base and J 1 base, with 9 bases left between them. The CDR3 reads CASSEGRKGTDTQYF. DNA of the CDR3: TGTGCCAGCAGTGAAGGGCGGAAGGGCACAGATACGCAGTATTTT.

This rearrangement joins TRBV11-3 to TRBJ2-7, with D perhaps TRBD2 (5 bases). CDR1 and CDR2 (germline): SGHNT, YENEEA. CDR3 length: 14 residues. Trimming shortened V by 4 bases and J by 0 bases, and 10 bases separated the two germline ends. CDR3 region: CASSWAGSSYEQYF. In DNA form, the CDR3 reads TGTGCCAGCAGCTGGGCGGGCAGCTCCTACGAGCAGTACTTC.

The rearrangement joins TRBV21-1 to TRBJ2-7; the table gives TRBD2 as D, unverified against the DNA. TRBV21-1 is listed as a pseudogene. CDR3 length equals 15 residues. The CDR3 is CATRASGRAEDEQYF. CDR3 bases: TGTGCCACGAGGGCTAGCGGGAGGGCCGAGGACGAGCAGTACTTC.

This clone was found a few times. This rearrangement joins TRBV18 to TRBJ2-7; 9 bases align to TRBD2. Losses at the gene ends were 2 bases for V and 2 bases for J; bases not matched to a gene: 1. This CDR3 is built from 14 residues. Germline CDR1 KGHSH, CDR2 LQKENI. For the CDR3, the DNA is TGTGCCAGCTCACCAATAGCGGGGGCCTACGAGCAGTACTTC. This codes for CASSPIAGAYEQYF.

The chain combines TRBV19 with TRBJ2-3; 12 nucleotides agree with TRBD2. There are 17 residues in the CDR3. The germline V gene encodes CDR1 LNHDA and CDR2 SQIVND (reference sequence). With V trimmed by 2 bases and J by 7 bases, 10 bases remained unmatched. The CDR3 coding sequence is TGTGCCAGTAGTATACCTGGGACTAGCGGGTTTGGCTATACGCAGTATTTT. Its protein is CASSIPGTSGFGYTQYF.

The genes are TRBV27 and TRBJ1-1, with D perhaps matching TRBD1 (5 bases). The CDR3 spans 15 residues. Trimming stripped 9 bases from V and 3 bases from J, with 20 bases between. CDR1 is MNHEY, CDR2 SMNVEV, per germline (reference sequence). CDR3: CASRGVSSEDTEAFF. CDR3 DNA: TGTGCCAGTCGAGGGGTCTCCTCGGAGGACACTGAAGCTTTCTTT.

The gene calls are TRBV5-1 and TRBJ2-4, with 11 bases identical to TRBD2. The germline V gene has CDR1 SGHRS and CDR2 YFSETQ. This CDR3 is 17 amino acids long. Unmatched junction bases numbered 9, after V lost 5 bases and J lost 2 bases. CDR3 amino acids: CASSNSGRAGTKNIQYF. The CDR3 coding sequence is TGCGCCAGCAGTAATAGCGGGAGGGCCGGAACCAAAAACATTCAGTACTTC.

There are a few counts of this clone. V is TRBV5-1 and J is TRBJ1-3; 9 nucleotides agree with TRBD1. This CDR3 contains 15 residues. In germline, CDR1 is SGHRS, CDR2 YFSETQ. V trimming: 0 bases; J trimming: 8 bases; junction bases outside the gene matches: 6. This chain's CDR3 is CASSLGDRDVHTIYF. CDR3 DNA sequence: TGCGCCAGCAGCTTGGGGGACAGGGACGTGCACACCATATATTTT. Supplemented by reference TRBV5-1 and TRBJ1-3, the full variable domain reads KAGVTQTPRYLIKTRGQQVTLSCSPISGHRSVSWYQQTPGQGLQFLFEYFSETQRNKGNFPGRFSGRQFSNSRSEMNVSTLELGDSALYLCASSLGDRDVHTIYFGEGSWLTVV.

The rearrangement uses TRBV28 and TRBJ2-6, with D possibly TRBD1 on 5 matching bases. The CDR3 is 15 amino acids. Germline-derived CDR1 and CDR2 are MDHEN and SYDVKM. The V end lost 2 bases, the J end lost 4 bases, and 9 bases lay between the germline ends. The CDR3 sequence is CASSLRQLGANVLTF. The CDR3 DNA sequence: TGTGCCAGCAGTTTAAGACAGCTGGGGGCCAACGTCCTGACTTTC. Supplemented by reference TRBV28 and TRBJ2-6, the full variable domain reads DVKVTQSSRYLVKRTGEKVFLECVQDMDHENMFWYRQDPGLGLRLIYFSYDVKMKEKGDIPEGYSVSREKKERFSLILESASTNQTSMYLCASSLRQLGANVLTFGAGSRLTVL.

The chain uses TRBV28 and TRBJ1-2; 9 nucleotides line up with TRBD1. Germline loops: CDR1 MDHEN, CDR2 SYDVKM. The V and J ends lost 5 bases and 7 bases, in that order; junction bases with no gene match: 8. The CDR3 length is 14 residues. CDR3 DNA: TGTGCCAGCAGTCCAGGACAGGGGAGGCTTGGCTACACCTTC. It specifies CASSPGQGRLGYTF.

This chain joins TRBV7-9 and TRBJ1-2; D is possibly TRBD1 (6 bases). CDR1 and CDR2 from the germline V gene are SEHNR and FQNEAQ (reference sequence). This CDR3 comprises 17 residues. Trimming stripped 5 bases from V and 4 bases from J, with 23 bases between. This CDR3 reads CASSRGGVVTALYGYTF. CDR3 bases: TGTGCCAGCAGCAGAGGGGGAGTGGTCACTGCCCTCTATGGCTACACCTTC.

The rearrangement uses TRBV5-1 and TRBJ2-7; D is possibly TRBD2 (5 bases). The V end was cut by 2 bases, the J end by 7 bases, with 10 bases between. Per the germline V gene, CDR1 is SGHRS and CDR2 is YFSETQ. The CDR3 contains 12 residues. The CDR3 loop reads CASSFVGEEQYF. The DNA of the CDR3 is TGCGCCAGCAGCTTTGTGGGAGAAGAGCAGTACTTC.

V is TRBV20-1 and J is TRBJ2-7, with TRBD1 matching 7 bases. Germline loops: CDR1 DFQATT, CDR2 SNEGSKA (reference sequence). The CDR3 consists of 11 residues. V dropped 7 bases and J dropped 5; count of bases not matched to a gene: 5. CDR3 DNA: TGCAGTGTTACAGGGGTAGACGAGCAGTACTTC. It specifies CSVTGVDEQYF.

This clone was detected only once. The chain links TRBV7-6 to TRBJ2-5; D not resolved. The CDR3 has 15 residues. The germline CDR1 and CDR2 sequences are SGHVS and FNYEAQ. The V gene lost 4 bases and the J gene lost 0 bases, with 12 bases spanning the gap. CDR3 in amino acids: CASSSNTYDQETQYF. The CDR3 DNA reads as TGTGCCAGCAGCTCCAATACCTACGACCAAGAGACCCAGTACTTC.

This chain uses TRBV19 with TRBJ2-7, with 7 bases fitting TRBD2. CDR3 length: 15 amino acids. J lost 0 bases, V lost 2 bases, and 4 bases had no gene match. CDR1 and CDR2 (germline): LNHDA, SQIVND (reference sequence). CDR3 nucleotide sequence: TGTGCCAGTAGTATAAGGCGGGGGAGCTCCTACGAGCAGTACTTC. Translating gives CASSIRRGSSYEQYF.

The chain links TRBV6-6 to TRBJ1-1; a weak D match, TRBD1 (6 bases). V lost 5 bases and J lost 0, with 10 bases in between. This CDR3 contains 14 residues. CDR1 is MNHNY, CDR2 SVGAGI, per germline (reference sequence). CDR3 loop: CASSTSGVNTEAFF. The CDR3 DNA reads as TGTGCCAGCAGTACGTCAGGGGTGAACACTGAAGCTTTCTTT.

This clone was picked up many times. This chain links TRBV5-1 with TRBJ2-2; weak D call: TRBD2 (5 bases). V shed 0 bases and J shed 5 bases, with 14 bases lying between them. This CDR3 spans 16 amino acids. CDR1 and CDR2 from the germline V gene are SGHRS and YFSETQ. Here the CDR3 DNA reads TGCGCCAGCAGCTTGGCTGGGGAGCCAGGAACCGGGGAGCTGTTTTTT. Amino acids: CASSLAGEPGTGELFF.

The V gene is TRBV7-2, the J gene TRBJ1-1, with a weak D call TRBD1 (5 bases). This CDR3 contains 14 residues. Germline V gene sequence: CDR1 SGHTA, CDR2 FQGNSA. V lost 6 bases and J 5 bases, leaving 16 bases between the germline ends. The CDR3: CASSGWQGRTEAFF. The CDR3 DNA follows: TGTGCCAGCAGTGGTTGGCAGGGCAGGACTGAAGCTTTCTTT.